The clone carrying this T cell receptor (beta chain) came up a few times. A second PCR of roughly 7 to 11 cycles used a sample-barcoded 5' primer and a J-beta primer mix. TCRdb independently ran MiXCR on the 5' RACE reads; one entry per CDR3 protein. The sample lists hundreds of thousands of distinct CDR3 sequences, over 45% occurring once. The individuals who served as donors were healthy Caucasians living in Russia, aged roughly 6 to 95. With 3 bases removed from V and 3 bases from J, the gap between germline ends came to 18 bases. Germline assignment: CDR1 MNHEY and CDR2 SMNVEV (reference sequence). The CDR3 is made up of 16 amino acids. This entry comes from a study of blood T cells in healthy people across ages.

The sequenced sample was blood. This TCR came from a young man in good health. The chain combines TRBV27 with TRBJ2-7, with D possibly TRBD2 on 6 matching bases. The chain's CDR3 is CASSFSWGVLGYEQYF. The CDR3 bases are TGTGCCAGCAGTTTCTCTTGGGGGGTCCTGGGCTACGAGCAGTACTTC.